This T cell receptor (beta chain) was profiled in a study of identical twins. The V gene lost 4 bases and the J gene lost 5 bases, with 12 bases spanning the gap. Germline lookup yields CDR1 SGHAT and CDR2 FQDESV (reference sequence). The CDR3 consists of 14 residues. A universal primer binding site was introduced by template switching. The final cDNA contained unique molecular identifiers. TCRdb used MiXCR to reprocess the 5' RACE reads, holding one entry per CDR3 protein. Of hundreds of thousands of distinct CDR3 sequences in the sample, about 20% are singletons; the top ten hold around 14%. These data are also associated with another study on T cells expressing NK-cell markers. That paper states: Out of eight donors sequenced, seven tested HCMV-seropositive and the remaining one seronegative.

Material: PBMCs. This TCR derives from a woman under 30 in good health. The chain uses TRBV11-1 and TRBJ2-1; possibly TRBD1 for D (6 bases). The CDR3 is CASSSTGLHNEQFF. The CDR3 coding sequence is TGTGCCAGCAGCTCAACAGGGCTGCACAATGAGCAGTTCTTC. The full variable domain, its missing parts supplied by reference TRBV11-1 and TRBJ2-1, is EAEVAQSPRYKITEKSQAVAFWCDPISGHATLYWYRQILGQGPELLVQFQDESVVDDSQLPKDRFSAERLKGVDSTLKIQPAELGDSAMYLCASSSTGLHNEQFFGPGTRLTVL.